Below, 5 T cell receptor beta chains from the same sample are listed, as sequenced in a study of cytomegalovirus exposure and HLA in healthy donors. Primers: 60 Vbeta forward and 13 Jbeta reverse. Libraries were prepared by immunoSEQ multiplex PCR; TCRdb keeps only in-frame clonotypes and omits some of them. The sample lists fewer than 120,000 clones, more than 70% occurring once. Sequencing input: PBMCs. The receptors shown here come from an older woman in good health and CMV-seropositive.

This sequence joins TRBV7-8 and TRBJ2-7; D gene uncertain. Germline CDR1 reads SGHVS; CDR2 reads FQNEAQ. Deletions cut 3 bases from V and 4 bases from J, with 4 bases between. CDR3 length: 11 amino acids. This chain's CDR3 is CASSFHYEQYF. The CDR3 region has the DNA TGTGCCAGCAGCTTTCATTACGAGCAGTACTTC.

This sequence joins TRBV5-4 and TRBJ2-1; D gene unclear. V dropped 4 bases and J dropped 9 bases, with 11 bases sitting between them. The CDR3 covers 12 residues. Germline V gives CDR1 SGHNT, CDR2 YYREEE (reference sequence). CDR3 loop: CASSTQDFEQFF. The CDR3 DNA is TGTGCCAGCAGCACCCAAGACTTTGAGCAGTTCTTC.

The chain joins TRBV6-6 to TRBJ2-3; TRBD2 matches at 9 bases. The V segment lost 5 bases and the J segment 5 bases; nucleotides outside the gene matches: 8. Germline V CDR1 and CDR2: MNHNY, SVGAGI (reference sequence). CDR3 length: 15 amino acids. Written as DNA, the CDR3 is TGTGCCAGCAGTCCTCCAGTAGCGGGAGTAGATACGCAGTATTTT. Its protein product is CASSPPVAGVDTQYF.

J is TRBJ1-5 and V is TRBV4-1; D gene uncertain. The V end was cut by 1 base, the J end by 6 bases, with 4 bases between. CDR1 and CDR2 from the germline V gene are MGHRA and YSYEKL. The CDR3 has 12 amino acids. The DNA of the CDR3 is TGCGCCAGCAGCCAAGTCGGTCAGCCCCAGCATTTT. Encoded protein: CASSQVGQPQHF.

The chain links TRBV2 to TRBJ1-1; D may be TRBD1 (6 bases). This CDR3 spans 14 amino acids. In germline, CDR1 is SNHLY, CDR2 FYNNEI. Trimming took off 5 bases at V and 10 bases at J, with 20 bases between the two ends. CDR3 region: CASSIGGPPGRAFF. The CDR3 DNA reads TGTGCCAGCAGTATAGGGGGTCCACCCGGGCGAGCTTTCTTT.